What follows are 21 T cell receptor beta chains derived from one specimen sequenced in a study of beta chain features in type 1 diabetes. Expressed TCRB transcripts were sequenced because the entire RNA isolate underwent reverse transcription. Here immunoSEQ multiplex PCR was the method, and the copy in TCRdb shows in-frame clones only, minus some. The sample records 600,000 or so clones, 9.5% to 15% being singletons. These TCRs are of unknown antigen specificity. Study results and limitations: When Type 1 diabetes patients were examined, their TCRB CDR3s proved moderately but significantly shorter in all four CD4+ subsets.

Sample: naive CD4+ T cells from blood. The origin of the receptors is a man aged 25-45 years with type 1 diabetes.

This clone was detected only a few times. CDR3 coding DNA: TGTGCCAGCAGCCCGACAGGGGAAGGCAATCAGCCCCAGCATTTT. Its translation is CASSPTGEGNQPQHF. The chain uses TRBV4-2 and TRBJ1-5; 8 positions match TRBD1. V dropped 4 bases and J dropped 2; count of bases not matched to a gene: 4. The CDR3 totals 15 residues. Germline V CDR1 and CDR2: LGHNA, YNFKEQ.

This clone was found a few times. V and J are TRBV9 and TRBJ2-6; a possible D gene is TRBD2 (5 bases). Trimming took 0 bases from V and 1 from J, leaving 11 bases between them. CDR3 length equals 17 residues. Germline V gene lookup returns CDR1 SGDLS and CDR2 YYNGEE. The CDR3 nucleotides read TGTGCCAGCAGCGTAGGGCCAGGAGGTTCTGGGGCCAACGTCCTGACTTTC. Its protein product is CASSVGPGGSGANVLTF. The variable domain in full, with the rest retrieved from reference TRBV9 and TRBJ2-6, is DSGVTQTPKHLITATGQRVTLRCSPRSGDLSVYWYQQSLDQGLQFLIQYYNGEERAKGNILERFSAQQFPDLHSELNLSSLELGDSALYFCASSVGPGGSGANVLTFGAGSRLTVL.

This clone was seen a few times. The V and J genes are TRBV9 and TRBJ1-4; TRBD1 matches 7 bases. Trimming removed 0 bases from V and 10 bases from J; junction bases left unmatched: 9. The length of the CDR3 is 15 residues. Germline-derived CDR1 and CDR2 are SGDLS and YYNGEE. The CDR3 coding sequence is TGTGCCAGCAGCGTAGCTGCCACAGGGGAAGCAAAACTGTTTTTT. Its protein is CASSVAATGEAKLFF. The full variable domain, its missing parts supplied by reference TRBV9 and TRBJ1-4, is DSGVTQTPKHLITATGQRVTLRCSPRSGDLSVYWYQQSLDQGLQFLIQYYNGEERAKGNILERFSAQQFPDLHSELNLSSLELGDSALYFCASSVAATGEAKLFFGSGTQLSVL.

The chain couples TRBV7-8 to TRBJ1-6; D is undetermined. Germline loops: CDR1 SGHVS, CDR2 FQNEAQ. The CDR3 consists of 17 residues. V was pared by 2 bases and J by 9 bases, with 20 bases between. CDR3 in DNA: TGTGCCAGCAGCTTACTAATCGGGCCGAACAGTATTTCACCCCTCCACTTT. Its translation: CASSLLIGPNSISPLHF.

A few counts support this clone. This chain links TRBV5-4 with TRBJ2-7; TRBD2 might be the D (5 bases). V was clipped by 4 bases and J by 6 bases, with 11 bases between them. The CDR3 has 12 residues. The germline V gene encodes CDR1 SGHNT and CDR2 YYREEE (reference sequence). CDR3 nucleotide sequence: TGTGCCAGCAGCCTCCATGGAGGCGAGCAGTACTTC. It specifies CASSLHGGEQYF.

V and J are TRBV27 and TRBJ2-1; tentative D call: TRBD2 (7 bases). Deletions cut 5 bases from V and 2 bases from J, with 13 bases between. CDR3 size: 15 residues. Germline CDR1 is MNHEY and CDR2 is SMNVEV (reference sequence). The CDR3 coding sequence is TGTGCCAGCAGTCCTGAAGGGGGGGCCTACAATGAGCAGTTCTTC. Translating gives CASSPEGGAYNEQFF.

The sample holds a few counts of this clone. The sample contains more than one DNA sequence encoding this CDR3. The rearrangement joins TRBV30 to TRBJ2-1; maybe TRBD2 (5 bases). Germline lookup yields CDR1 GTSNPN and CDR2 SVGIG (reference sequence). This CDR3 is 14 amino acids long. V lost 1 base and J lost 5, with 12 bases in between. This CDR3 reads CAWSGRGLHNEQFF. The CDR3 DNA sequence: TGTGCCTGGAGTGGCCGGGGTCTCCACAATGAGCAGTTCTTC.

This clone was counted a few times. The CDR3 bases are TGTGCCAGCAGCATACGGGACAGCGTAACCTACGAGCAGTACTTC. Its translation: CASSIRDSVTYEQYF. V is TRBV7-6 and J is TRBJ2-7; 7 bases are a match to TRBD1. The CDR3 extends over 15 amino acids. Per germline, CDR1 SGHVS and CDR2 FNYEAQ. V gave up 5 bases and J gave up 2 bases; unmatched junction bases: 9.

This clone was seen a handful of times. The rearrangement joins TRBV9 to TRBJ1-2; D remains ambiguous. Germline V CDR1 and CDR2: SGDLS, YYNGEE. CDR3 size: 15 residues. Trimming shortened V by 0 bases and J by 7 bases, and 16 bases separated the two germline ends. CDR3 bases: TGTGCCAGCAGCGTAGCCAGGTTGCAAGATGGTGGCTACACCTTC. It specifies CASSVARLQDGGYTF.

The chain joins TRBV5-4 to TRBJ2-1; D is unresolved. Trimming left V 3 bases short and J 12 bases short, with 10 bases between. Per germline, CDR1 SGHNT and CDR2 YYREEE (reference sequence). The CDR3 loop spans 11 amino acids. In DNA, the CDR3 is TGTGCCAGCAGCTCCGACCTTGGGCAGTTCTTC. Protein sequence: CASSSDLGQFF.

This clone was counted a few times. J is TRBJ2-3 and V is TRBV7-3, with D hard to call. V was clipped by 2 bases and J by 5 bases, with 11 bases between them. Germline CDR1 reads SGHTA; CDR2 reads FQGTGA. The CDR3 spans 14 residues. For the CDR3, the DNA is TGTGCCAGCAGCTTAGGGGTCCAGGTAGATACGCAGTATTTT. This gives the protein CASSLGVQVDTQYF. Together with reference TRBV7-3 and TRBJ2-3, the CDR3 gives the full variable domain: GAGVSQTPSNKVTEKGKYVELRCDPISGHTALYWYRQSLGQGPEFLIYFQGTGAADDSGLPNDRFFAVRPEGSVSTLKIQRTERGDSAVYLCASSLGVQVDTQYFGPGTRLTVL.

The genes are TRBV5-6 and TRBJ1-1; maybe TRBD1 (6 bases). From germline, CDR1 is SGHDT and CDR2 YYEEEE. V was trimmed by 3 bases and J by 7 bases, leaving 16 bases between them. This CDR3 is built from 14 residues. For the CDR3, the DNA is TGTGCCAGCAGCTCGTTTCTGGGGGCTGGTGAAGCTTTCTTT. Its translation: CASSSFLGAGEAFF.

The chain is built from TRBV14 and TRBJ2-7, with no clear D. Germline CDR1 reads SGHDN; CDR2 reads FVKESK. The CDR3 covers 12 residues. V lost 8 bases and J 4 bases, leaving 12 bases between the germline ends. DNA of the CDR3: TGTGCCAGCGGGCGTTCTTCTTACGAGCAGTACTTC. Amino acid sequence: CASGRSSYEQYF.

This clone was recorded a few times. The chain uses TRBV6-1 and TRBJ2-7; maybe TRBD1 (6 bases). CDR3 length: 15 amino acids. V shed 4 bases and J shed 0 bases, with 13 bases lying between them. In germline, CDR1 is MNHNS, CDR2 SASEGT. This chain's CDR3 is CASSVGAGDSYEQYF. For the CDR3, the DNA is TGTGCCAGCAGTGTGGGGGCAGGGGACTCCTACGAGCAGTACTTC.

For this clone: The sample carries other DNA sequences with the same CDR3. The chain is built from TRBV18 and TRBJ1-2; weak D call: TRBD1 (5 bases). CDR3 length equals 14 residues. Trimming cost V 6 bases and J 3 bases, with 14 bases left between them. Germline lookup yields CDR1 KGHSH and CDR2 LQKENI. The CDR3 region has the DNA TGTGCCAGCTCCCCTCAAGGGGCGGACTATGGCTACACCTTC. Translation gives CASSPQGADYGYTF.

The CDR3 region is CASSWALGNTEAFF. In DNA form, the CDR3 reads TGCGCCAGCAGCTGGGCACTAGGGAACACTGAAGCTTTCTTT. The V gene is TRBV5-1, the J gene TRBJ1-1, with D hard to call. Germline CDR1 and CDR2: SGHRS and YFSETQ. This CDR3 comprises 14 residues. The germline V and J ends were trimmed by 3 bases and 1 base, with 10 bases remaining between them.

Here the CDR3 reads CASSQQLRNTGELFF. The CDR3 region has the DNA TGTGCCAGCAGTCAACAGCTTAGAAACACCGGGGAGCTGTTTTTT. The gene calls are TRBV27 and TRBJ2-2; D is unclear. With 5 bases removed from V and 2 bases from J, the gap between germline ends came to 12 bases. Germline V gene data show CDR1 as MNHEY and CDR2 as SMNVEV (reference sequence). This CDR3 comprises 15 residues.

This clone turned up a few times. The V call is TRBV10-1, the J call TRBJ2-7, with D possibly being TRBD1 (5 bases). Germline values: CDR1 WNHNN, CDR2 SYGVQD (reference sequence). V dropped 4 bases and J dropped 1 base, with 11 bases sitting between them. There are 14 residues in the CDR3. This CDR3 is CASSGTPTSYEQYF. The DNA of the CDR3 is TGCGCCAGCAGTGGGACACCTACTTCCTACGAGCAGTACTTC.

This clone came up a few times. The rearrangement uses TRBV5-1 and TRBJ2-5, with D possibly called TRBD1 or TRBD2 (5 bases each). The CDR3 spans 15 residues. V was clipped by 4 bases and J by 5 bases, with 18 bases between them. Germline CDR1 and CDR2: SGHRS and YFSETQ. As DNA, the CDR3 is TGCGCCAGCAGCCTGAGCCGTGGCAGGGAGGAGACCCAGTACTTC. Residues: CASSLSRGREETQYF.

In this sample, this clone turned up a few times. The chain carries TRBV7-3 and TRBJ2-6, with D perhaps TRBD1 (5 bases). V was trimmed by 2 bases and J by 1 base, leaving 6 bases between them. Germline CDR1 and CDR2: SGHTA and FQGTGA. There are 15 residues in the CDR3. The CDR3 sequence: CASSLAGSGANVLTF. The CDR3 DNA follows: TGTGCCAGCAGCTTAGCAGGGTCTGGGGCCAACGTCCTGACTTTC.

The chain employs TRBV6-4 and TRBJ2-1; the match to TRBD2 covers 9 bases. This CDR3 has 16 amino acids. Trimming removed 0 bases from V and 6 bases from J; junction bases left unmatched: 6. Germline V gives CDR1 MRHNA, CDR2 SNTAGT. This CDR3 reads CASSDSGLAGINEQFF. DNA for the CDR3: TGTGCCAGCAGTGACTCTGGCCTAGCGGGGATCAATGAGCAGTTCTTC.